Reported below is one T cell receptor (beta chain). In the original workflow: Amplification from reference gene primers served as the basis for estimated nucleated cell counts. Sequencing was performed with immunoSEQ multiplex PCR; in TCRdb, only in-frame clones are kept and a portion is missing. That table furnishes V, J and clone size, whereas the DNA furnished D and trimming. Of about 250,000 clones listed, about nine tenths are singletons. The data were obtained in a study of blood T cell repertoires in COVID-19. Across the whole study: Sources were T cells, B-cell-depleted T cells, or PBMCs; the material itself was cDNA or gDNA.

The J segment lost 3 bases and the V segment lost 1 base, leaving 4 bases of the junction unmatched. Germline-derived CDR1 and CDR2 are LNHNV and YYDKDF (reference sequence). The CDR3 sequence is 17 residues long. This rearrangement joins TRBV15 to TRBJ1-4; 11 bases fit TRBD1. The sample comprised peripheral blood. This sequence originates from a woman aged 30 to 39 with COVID-19, enrolled during active disease. CDR3 DNA: TGTGCCACCAGCAGAGGGACAGGGGGCTTGCCTAATGAAAAACTGTTTTTT. Protein: CATSRGTGGLPNEKLFF.